What follows is one T cell receptor (beta chain) and its context. Its antigen is undetermined. This sample was included in a study of OX40 agonist ivuxolimab in advanced cancers. About the research overall: Dose-escalation patients' cancers were hepatocellular carcinoma, melanoma, renal cell or head and neck cancer. Males comprised 82.7% of the group, whose mean age was approximately 61 years (range about 20 to 85).

Patients were excluded for autoimmune disease history or systemic immunosuppression. The CDR3 consists of 18 residues. Between the trimmed V and J ends, which lost 1 base and 0 bases, there was a span of 16 bases. Germline CDR1 is LNHNV and CDR2 is YYDKDF (reference sequence). Study-level results: Certain nonresponders additionally had low normalized T-cell clonal expansion.

The data were produced by immunoSEQ multiplex PCR, yet TCRdb's version contains in-frame clones alone and is incomplete. The profile shows roughly 74,000 clones, 94% of them singletons. The source was CD4+ or CD8+ T cells sorted from blood, collected in a trial of the OX40 agonist ivuxolimab. The gene calls are TRBV15 and TRBJ2-1; D may be TRBD2 (6 bases). The TCR comes from an adult with an advanced solid tumor such as melanoma, head and neck, liver or kidney cancer. The CDR3 coding sequence is TGTGCCACCAGCAGAGTCCAATTGCGGGGTAGCTCCTACAATGAGCAGTTCTTC. Amino acids: CATSRVQLRGSSYNEQFF.